These 26 T cell receptor beta chains were all obtained from the same sample, sequenced in a study of CD8+ T cells in alopecia areata. Following extraction, RNA underwent reverse transcription to cDNA, which served as the sequencing template. TCRdb keeps only in-frame clones here, not all; method: immunoSEQ multiplex PCR. The table shows tens of thousands of clones, with roughly 28% occurring only once. Sample treatment: oral pan-JAK inhibitor, 5-10 mg twice daily. The sequenced sample was CD8+ T cells sorted from blood, obtained at week 4, from a patient treated with tofacitinib. These receptors originate from a human donor with alopecia areata.

V usage is TRBV30 and J usage is TRBJ1-2, with TRBD1 matching 9 bases. Germline trimming cut 1 base from V and 2 bases from J; bases unmatched to any gene: 5. The CDR3 covers 15 residues. Germline V gene lookup returns CDR1 GTSNPN and CDR2 SVGIG (reference sequence). The DNA of the CDR3 is TGTGCCTGGAGTGCCCTACAGGGGGCAAACTATGGCTACACCTTC. Protein sequence: CAWSALQGANYGYTF.

The chain is built from TRBV29-1 and TRBJ2-4, with D uncertain. The V end was cut by 4 bases, the J end by 6 bases, with 4 bases between. CDR1 is SQVTM, CDR2 ANQGSEA, per germline. The CDR3 sequence is 10 residues long. In nucleotides, the CDR3 is TGCAGCGTTGTACTAAACATTCAGTACTTC. This codes for CSVVLNIQYF.

The rearrangement links TRBV29-1 to TRBJ2-1, with 7 bases lining up with TRBD1. Germline loops: CDR1 SQVTM, CDR2 ANQGSEA. The CDR3 covers 14 residues. V was pared by 4 bases and J by 1 base, with 4 bases of the junction left unmatched. CDR3 sequence: CSVVRDSSYNEQFF. The CDR3 DNA reads TGCAGCGTTGTAAGGGACAGTTCCTACAATGAGCAGTTCTTC.

V and J are TRBV2 and TRBJ2-5; 10 positions agree with TRBD2. CDR1 is SNHLY, CDR2 FYNNEI, per germline. The CDR3 extends over 14 amino acids. Losses at the gene ends were 6 bases for V and 2 bases for J; bases not matched to a gene: 3. This CDR3 reads CASRTSGAQETQYF. As DNA, the CDR3 is TGTGCCAGCAGAACTAGCGGGGCTCAAGAGACCCAGTACTTC.

The rearrangement joins TRBV28 to TRBJ2-5; TRBD1 matches 7 bases. Germline CDR1 reads MDHEN; CDR2 reads SYDVKM. The CDR3 totals 15 residues. The V segment lost 2 bases and the J segment 3 bases; nucleotides outside the gene matches: 6. DNA for the CDR3: TGTGCCAGCAGTTTAGAGCGCAGGGGGAAAGAGACCCAGTACTTC. This codes for CASSLERRGKETQYF.

Of note for this clone: It differs at one base from a far larger clone, so likely a read error. The V gene is TRBV5-6, the J gene TRBJ2-7, with D unresolved. The CDR3 is made up of 16 amino acids. Germline V gives CDR1 SGHDT, CDR2 YYEEEE. Trimming pared 4 bases from V and 0 bases from J, leaving 17 bases between. This CDR3 is CASSPRRVSFSYEQYF. CDR3 coding DNA: TGTGCCAGCAGCCCTCGGAGAGTCTCTTTCTCCTACGAGCAGTACTTC.

This clone was recorded a few times. The chain uses TRBV7-3 and TRBJ2-3; D call uncertain. V was shortened by 1 base and J by 4 bases, with 3 bases between the two germline ends. Germline CDR1 SGHTA, CDR2 FQGTGA. CDR3 length equals 12 residues. The chain's CDR3 is CASSLKADTQYF. CDR3 DNA: TGTGCCAGCAGCTTAAAGGCAGATACGCAGTATTTT.

This sequence joins TRBV30 and TRBJ2-7, with TRBD2 matching over 8 bases. J gave up 0 bases and V 3 bases, and 13 bases lay outside the gene matches. Germline CDR1 reads GTSNPN; CDR2 reads SVGIG (reference sequence). CDR3 length equals 17 residues. The CDR3 region is CAWRSLLGTRPSYEQYF. CDR3 coding DNA: TGTGCCTGGAGGTCGTTGTTAGGGACTAGGCCCTCCTACGAGCAGTACTTC.

This chain links TRBV29-1 with TRBJ2-2, with D tentatively TRBD1 (6 bases). Trimming took 0 bases from V and 4 from J, leaving 18 bases between them. In germline, CDR1 is SQVTM, CDR2 ANQGSEA. This CDR3 region has 17 residues. The CDR3 DNA sequence: TGCAGCGTTGAAGAGGGGTCGTCAGGGGCTACCACCGGGGAGCTGTTTTTT. Translating it yields CSVEEGSSGATTGELFF.

J is TRBJ2-4 and V is TRBV29-1; no clear D. The CDR3 consists of 11 residues. Between the trimmed V and J ends, which lost 4 bases and 8 bases, there was a span of 9 bases. The V gene's germline CDR1 is SQVTM and CDR2 ANQGSEA. The CDR3 DNA follows: TGCAGCGTTGGGAGTTGGGACATTCAGTACTTC. It codes for CSVGSWDIQYF.

This clone showed up many times. This chain joins TRBV7-8 and TRBJ2-7; 8 nucleotides agree with TRBD2. This CDR3 is 14 amino acids long. Germline V CDR1 and CDR2: SGHVS, FQNEAQ. V was pared by 2 bases and J by 4 bases, with 4 bases of the junction left unmatched. The CDR3 spells CASSLRGGLYEQYF. In nucleotides, the CDR3 is TGTGCCAGCAGCTTACGCGGGGGGTTATACGAGCAGTACTTC.

This clone was seen a few times. The chain is built from TRBV29-1 and TRBJ1-2; TRBD1 aligns across 7 bases. Trimming at V came to 4 bases and at J to 8 bases, leaving 7 bases not matched to a gene. Germline values: CDR1 SQVTM, CDR2 ANQGSEA. The length of the CDR3 is 12 residues. The CDR3 DNA sequence: TGCAGCGTTGTGGGACAGAGACCAGGCTACACCTTC. Protein product: CSVVGQRPGYTF.

This rearrangement joins TRBV6-5 to TRBJ1-1; D remains ambiguous. The germline V gene has CDR1 MNHEY and CDR2 SVGAGI. The CDR3 consists of 12 residues. The germline V and J ends were trimmed by 2 bases and 6 bases, with 7 bases remaining between them. CDR3 sequence (DNA): TGTGCCAGCAGTTACGATTTATCTGAAGCTTTCTTT. It encodes CASSYDLSEAFF.

The CDR3 coding sequence is TGCAGCGTCCCAAACCCAGCGGCCACAGATACGCAGTATTTT. Translating gives CSVPNPAATDTQYF. V gene TRBV29-1 combines with J gene TRBJ2-3, with D possibly being TRBD2 (5 bases). Trimming cost V 6 bases and J 2 bases, with 15 bases left between them. Germline CDR1 and CDR2: SQVTM and ANQGSEA. The CDR3 sequence is 14 residues long.

The chain is built from TRBV30 and TRBJ2-7; no firm D call. Trimming left V 3 bases short and J 1 base short, with 4 bases between. This CDR3 region has 11 residues. Germline loops: CDR1 GTSNPN, CDR2 SVGIG (reference sequence). CDR3 nucleotides: TGTGCCTGGAGCGCTTCCTACGAGCAGTACTTC. Translating it yields CAWSASYEQYF.

The chain links TRBV29-1 to TRBJ2-2; D remains ambiguous. The CDR3 is 10 amino acids. Looked up from germline, CDR1 is SQVTM and CDR2 is ANQGSEA. V dropped 4 bases and J dropped 6 bases, with 3 bases sitting between them. The CDR3 DNA reads as TGCAGCGTTGCAGCCGGGGAGCTGTTTTTT. Protein: CSVAAGELFF.

The CDR3 sequence is CASSQGGAYEQYF. The DNA for the CDR3 is TGCGCCAGCAGCCAAGGAGGGGCCTACGAGCAGTACTTC. The chain couples TRBV4-1 to TRBJ2-7, with D tentatively TRBD1 or TRBD2 (5 bases each). The CDR3 spans 13 residues. The V end was cut by 1 base, the J end by 2 bases, with 6 bases between. CDR1 MGHRA and CDR2 YSYEKL come from the germline V gene.

In regard to this clone: At one end, the junction sequence differs from germline, possibly due to a read error. V is TRBV5-6 and J is TRBJ2-7, with TRBD2 matching over 11 bases. This CDR3 comprises 16 residues. Per the germline V gene, CDR1 is SGHDT and CDR2 is YYEEEE. CDR3 coding DNA: TGTGCCAGCTGCTTAGCGGGAGGGCCTCGTTCCTACGAGCAGTACTTC. It specifies CASCLAGGPRSYEQYF.

The chain has TRBV29-1 and TRBJ2-1; D call uncertain. Trimming removed 4 bases from V and 7 bases from J, with 8 bases in between. CDR1 SQVTM and CDR2 ANQGSEA come from the germline V gene. The CDR3 has 11 residues. In DNA form, the CDR3 reads TGCAGCGTTGGTATGGGGAATGAGCAGTTCTTC. Its translation is CSVGMGNEQFF.

A remark on this clone: Other DNA sequences in this specimen translate into the identical CDR3. The genes are TRBV29-1 and TRBJ1-3; no reliable D call. The germline V gene has CDR1 SQVTM and CDR2 ANQGSEA. Trimming took off 4 bases at V and 3 bases at J, with 4 bases between the two ends. CDR3 length: 11 amino acids. The CDR3 DNA reads TGCAGCGTTGGAGGTGGAAACACCATATATTTT. Translation: CSVGGGNTIYF.

This clone was seen more than once but under ten times. The genes are TRBV29-1 and TRBJ2-7, with 8 positions matching TRBD1. The ends lost 6 bases at V and 4 bases at J; junction bases unmatched: 2. This CDR3 is 11 amino acids long. CDR1 SQVTM and CDR2 ANQGSEA come from the germline V gene. CDR3 DNA sequence: TGCAGCGTCACAGGGGGGTACGAGCAGTACTTC. Amino acid sequence: CSVTGGYEQYF.

The genes are TRBV9 and TRBJ1-5; D remains ambiguous. This CDR3 is 13 amino acids long. Trimming cost V 4 bases and J 3 bases, with 8 bases left between them. From germline, CDR1 is SGDLS and CDR2 YYNGEE. The DNA of the CDR3 is TGTGCCAGCAGCCATGGATACAATCAGCCCCAGCATTTT. Translated, it gives CASSHGYNQPQHF.

The rearrangement joins TRBV13 to TRBJ2-1, with a tentative D call TRBD2 (5 bases). This CDR3 comprises 18 residues. The germline V gene has CDR1 PRHDT and CDR2 FYEKMQ (reference sequence). The V and J ends lost 0 bases and 1 base respectively, with 16 bases between them. CDR3 nucleotides: TGTGCCAGCAGCTTAGGGGTCCGTGGTAGCGCTTCCTACAATGAGCAGTTCTTC. As protein: CASSLGVRGSASYNEQFF.

This clone was seen only a few times. V is TRBV29-1 and J is TRBJ2-2; 7 bases agree with TRBD1. V shed 7 bases and J 4 bases; nucleotides not matched to a gene: 9. From germline, CDR1 is SQVTM and CDR2 ANQGSEA. This CDR3 is 14 amino acids long. The CDR3 is CSGHDREGTGELFF. Here the CDR3 DNA reads TGCAGCGGGCACGACAGGGAAGGCACCGGGGAGCTGTTTTTT.

V usage is TRBV29-1 and J usage is TRBJ2-7; D is uncertain. The CDR3 totals 12 residues. Germline-derived CDR1 and CDR2 are SQVTM and ANQGSEA. The germline V and J ends were trimmed by 0 bases and 2 bases, with 5 bases remaining between them. The CDR3 nucleotides read TGCAGCGTTGAAGACCCAACCTACGAGCAGTACTTC. Translating it yields CSVEDPTYEQYF.

V is TRBV2 and J is TRBJ2-3; TRBD2 agrees at 7 bases. Trimming took 10 bases from V and 5 from J; bases not matched to a gene: 9. CDR3 length: 13 amino acids. Germline CDR1 reads SNHLY; CDR2 reads FYNNEI. The CDR3, as DNA: TGTGCCAACCCGCGGGGGAGTGTAGATACGCAGTATTTT. Residues: CANPRGSVDTQYF.